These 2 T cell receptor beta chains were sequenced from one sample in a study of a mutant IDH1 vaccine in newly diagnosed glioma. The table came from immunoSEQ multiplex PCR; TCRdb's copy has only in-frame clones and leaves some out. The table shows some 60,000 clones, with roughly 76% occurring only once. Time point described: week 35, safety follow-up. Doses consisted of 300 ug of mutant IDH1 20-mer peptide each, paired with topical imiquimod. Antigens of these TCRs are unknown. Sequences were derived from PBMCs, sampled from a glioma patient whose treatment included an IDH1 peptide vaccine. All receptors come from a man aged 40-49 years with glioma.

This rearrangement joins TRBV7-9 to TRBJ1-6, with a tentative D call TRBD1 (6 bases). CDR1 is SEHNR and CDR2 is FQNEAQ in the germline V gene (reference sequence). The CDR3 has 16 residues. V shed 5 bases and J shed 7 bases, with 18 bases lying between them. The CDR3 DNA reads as TGTGCCAGCAGCCCCCGAGGGGGGGCAGGGAATTCACCCCTCCACTTT. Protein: CASSPRGGAGNSPLHF.

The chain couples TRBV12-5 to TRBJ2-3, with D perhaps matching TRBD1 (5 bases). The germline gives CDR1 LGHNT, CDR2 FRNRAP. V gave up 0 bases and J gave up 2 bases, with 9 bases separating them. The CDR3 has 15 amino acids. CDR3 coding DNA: TGTGCTAGTGGTTTGGTGGGGCGCCCCACAGATACGCAGTATTTT. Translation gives CASGLVGRPTDTQYF.